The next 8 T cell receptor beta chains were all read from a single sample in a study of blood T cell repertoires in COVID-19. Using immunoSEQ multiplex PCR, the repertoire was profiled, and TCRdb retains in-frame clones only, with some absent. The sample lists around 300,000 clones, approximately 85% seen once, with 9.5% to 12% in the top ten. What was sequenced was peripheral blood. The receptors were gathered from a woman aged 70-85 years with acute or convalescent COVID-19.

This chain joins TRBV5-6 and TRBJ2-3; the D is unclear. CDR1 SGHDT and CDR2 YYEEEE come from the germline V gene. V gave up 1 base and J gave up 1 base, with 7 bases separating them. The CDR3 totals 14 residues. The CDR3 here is CASSLTEGTDTQYF. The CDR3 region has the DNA TGTGCCAGCAGCTTGACAGAAGGCACAGATACGCAGTATTTT.

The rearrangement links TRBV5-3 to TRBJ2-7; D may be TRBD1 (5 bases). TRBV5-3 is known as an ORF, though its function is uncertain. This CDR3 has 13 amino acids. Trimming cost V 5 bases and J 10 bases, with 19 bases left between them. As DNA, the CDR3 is TGTGCCAGAAGTCCTAACAGGAAGCGCCGCCAGTACTTC. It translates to CARSPNRKRRQYF.

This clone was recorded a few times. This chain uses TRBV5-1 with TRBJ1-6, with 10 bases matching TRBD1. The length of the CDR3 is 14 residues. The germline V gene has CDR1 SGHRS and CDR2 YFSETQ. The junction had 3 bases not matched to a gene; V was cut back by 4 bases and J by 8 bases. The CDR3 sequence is CASSPGTGDSPLHF. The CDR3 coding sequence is TGCGCCAGCAGCCCGGGGACAGGGGATTCACCCCTCCACTTT.

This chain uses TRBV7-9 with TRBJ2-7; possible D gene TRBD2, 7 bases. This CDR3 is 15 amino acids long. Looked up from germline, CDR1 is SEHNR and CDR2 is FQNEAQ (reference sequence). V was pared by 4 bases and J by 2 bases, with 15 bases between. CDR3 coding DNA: TGTGCCAGCAGCTCCCCGGCGGGGGCGACCTACGAGCAGTACTTC. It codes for CASSSPAGATYEQYF.

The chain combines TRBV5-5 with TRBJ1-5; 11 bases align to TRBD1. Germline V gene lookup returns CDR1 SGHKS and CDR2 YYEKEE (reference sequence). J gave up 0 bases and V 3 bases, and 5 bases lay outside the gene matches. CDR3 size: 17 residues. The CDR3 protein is CASSSGQGALSNQPQHF. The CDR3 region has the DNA TGTGCCAGCAGCTCTGGACAGGGGGCCCTTAGCAATCAGCCCCAGCATTTT.

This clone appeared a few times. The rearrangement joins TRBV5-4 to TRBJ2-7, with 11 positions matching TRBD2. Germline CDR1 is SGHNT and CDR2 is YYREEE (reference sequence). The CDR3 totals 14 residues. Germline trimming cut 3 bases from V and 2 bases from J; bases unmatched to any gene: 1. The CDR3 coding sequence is TGTGCCAGCAGCTATAGCGGGGGGGCCTACGAGCAGTACTTC. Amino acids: CASSYSGGAYEQYF.

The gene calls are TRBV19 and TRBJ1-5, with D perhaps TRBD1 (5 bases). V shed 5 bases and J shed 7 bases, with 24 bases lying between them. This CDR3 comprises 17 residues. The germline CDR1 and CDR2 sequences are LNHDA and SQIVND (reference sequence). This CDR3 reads CASSASRGPGRGQPQHF. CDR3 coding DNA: TGTGCCAGTAGTGCCTCCCGGGGCCCAGGGCGGGGCCAGCCCCAGCATTTT. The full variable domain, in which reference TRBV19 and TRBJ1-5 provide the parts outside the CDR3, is DGGITQSPKYLFRKEGQNVTLSCEQNLNHDAMYWYRQDPGQGLRLIYYSQIVNDFQKGDIAEGYSVSREKKESFPLTVTSAQKNPTAFYLCASSASRGPGRGQPQHFGDGTRLSIL.

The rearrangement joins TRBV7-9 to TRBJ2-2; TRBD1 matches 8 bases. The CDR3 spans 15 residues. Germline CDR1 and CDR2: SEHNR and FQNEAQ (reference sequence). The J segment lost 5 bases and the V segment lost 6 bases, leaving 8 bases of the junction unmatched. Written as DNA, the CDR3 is TGTGCCAGCAGACCCGGGACAGGACCTACCGGGGAGCTGTTTTTT. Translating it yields CASRPGTGPTGELFF.